This TCR beta chain was retrieved from a study of blood T cell repertoires in COVID-19. About the research overall: PBMCs, B-cell-depleted T cells, or T cells provided the cDNA or gDNA that made up the material.

Produced via immunoSEQ multiplex PCR; TCRdb's table is partial and in-frame only. This sample carries about 82,000 clones, roughly 91% of them seen once, and the ten largest clones take approximately 1.2%. The V and J ends lost 3 bases and 8 bases, in that order; junction bases with no gene match: 15. Germline CDR1 reads LGHDT; CDR2 reads YNNKEL (reference sequence). This CDR3 spans 17 amino acids. Specimen: PBMCs or T cells enriched from blood (not recorded which). The source of this sequence is a woman in her 50s with acute COVID-19. The genes are TRBV3-1 (or the pseudogene TRBV3-2) and TRBJ2-3; 9 bases line up with TRBD2. Here the CDR3 reads CASSHLGSGGRAFTQYF. The DNA of the CDR3 is TGTGCCAGCAGCCACTTAGGTTCGGGCGGGAGGGCCTTTACGCAGTATTTT.